This is a list of T cell receptor beta chains from one sample in a study of blood T cell repertoires in COVID-19. The table came from immunoSEQ multiplex PCR; TCRdb's copy has only in-frame clones and leaves some out. The table records some 500,000 clones, around nine tenths of them present only once. Sequencing was performed on PBMCs or T cells enriched from blood (not recorded which). The receptors stem from a woman aged 40-49 years who had recovered from COVID-19. Both conserved end residues are part of each CDR3. Fields, in order: CDR3 DNA, CDR3 protein, clone size, J gene, D gene, V gene. A D gene is named only where the DNA matches it firmly. Only part of the rows carry a size: once, few, many, or a class if the clone is expanded.

TGCGCCAGCAGCCAAGCCGGTATACTAGCCAAAAACATTCAGTACTTC,CASSQAGILAKNIQYF,-,TRBJ2-4,-,TRBV4-1
TGTGCCAGCAGTCTGAATAGCGGGGGGGGCACAGATACGCAGTATTTT,CASSLNSGGGTDTQYF,once,TRBJ2-3,TRBD2,TRBV2
TGTGCCAGCAGCGTAGAGACAGGGGGTTTGGAGACCCAGTACTTC,CASSVETGGLETQYF,-,TRBJ2-5,TRBD1,TRBV9
TGTGCCAGCAGCCTACGCCCCGGGACTAGCGGAGTCTCCTACAATGAGCAGTTCTTC,CASSLRPGTSGVSYNEQFF,-,TRBJ2-1,TRBD2,TRBV16
TGTGCCAGCAGCCATGGACAGGGGGTCTACGAGCAGTACTTC,CASSHGQGVYEQYF,-,TRBJ2-7,TRBD1,TRBV5-4
TGTGCCAGCAGCGATAGCGTCTTGCATGGCTACACCTTC,CASSDSVLHGYTF,-,TRBJ1-2,-,TRBV7-2
TGTGCCATAGCGGGAGTTGGATACAATGAGCAGTTCTTC,CAIAGVGYNEQFF,-,TRBJ2-1,TRBD2,TRBV10-3
TGTGCCAGCACGCGGGACAGCCTCTCTGGAAACACCATATATTTT,CASTRDSLSGNTIYF,-,TRBJ1-3,TRBD1,TRBV18
TGTGCCAGTCGGACGGACTTCAATTCACCCCTCCACTTT,CASRTDFNSPLHF,-,TRBJ1-6,-,TRBV7-2
TGCGCCAGCAGCCAATCACAGGGGGTATACAATGAGCAGTTCTTC,CASSQSQGVYNEQFF,-,TRBJ2-1,TRBD1,TRBV4-3
TGTGCCAGCAGCTTTAGGGACTACCCCTACGAGCAGTACTTC,CASSFRDYPYEQYF,-,TRBJ2-7,TRBD2,TRBV7-9
TGTGCCAGCAGCGAGAGCGGGTTCTACAATGAGCAGTTCTTC,CASSESGFYNEQFF,-,TRBJ2-1,-,TRBV7-7
TGTGCCAGCAGCATCCTGGGGGGGTGGAACCAGCCCCAGCATTTT,CASSILGGWNQPQHF,few,TRBJ1-5,-,TRBV6-2/TRBV6-3
TGCGCCAGCAGCTTGGAAGTGGCGGGGAACACTGAAGCTTTCTTT,CASSLEVAGNTEAFF,-,TRBJ1-1,-,TRBV5-1